These 26 T cell receptor beta chains were all obtained from the same sample, sequenced in a study of CXCR3-negative and CXCR3-positive naive CD8 T cells. UMI-labeled 5' RACE yielded the TRB cDNA libraries. Reanalyzing the 5' RACE reads, TCRdb keeps one entry per CDR3 protein, without DNA. The table lists approximately 120,000 distinct CDR3 sequences. These receptors' targets are unknown. General observations from the study: Higher TRB CDR3 hydrophobicity marked CXCR3-positive naive cells relative to CXCR3-negative naive cells.

What was sequenced was naive CXCR3+ CD8+ T cells from blood. Subset reported: CD45RO-CCR7+CD27+CD95- naive CD8+ T cells expressing CXCR3 (TNR3+). The receptors come from a human donor in good health. Some clones in this sample may be carry-over from other donors' samples.

The rearrangement uses TRBV7-7 and TRBJ2-3. The CDR3 contains 14 residues. Germline values: CDR1 SSHAT, CDR2 FNYEAQ (reference sequence). The CDR3 is CASSLGLAGDTQYF.

This chain links TRBV25-1 with TRBJ1-2; TCRdb indicates TRBD1, and absent DNA this call remains unverified. The CDR3 has 12 amino acids. Germline V CDR1 and CDR2: MGHDK, SYGVNS. The CDR3: CATGSPNYGYTF.

The rearrangement links TRBV5-5 to TRBJ2-7; TCRdb picks TRBD1, but there is no DNA to check that call. CDR1 is SGHKS and CDR2 is YYEKEE in the germline V gene (reference sequence). The CDR3 extends over 15 amino acids. The CDR3: CASSLAGAWNSEQYF.

This chain joins TRBV6-2 or TRBV6-3 and TRBJ2-7. The germline V gene has CDR1 MNHEY and CDR2 SVGEGT. CDR3 size: 14 residues. CDR3 loop: CASSYAGVDYEQYF.

The V call is TRBV29-1, the J call TRBJ2-7; without DNA, the TCRdb call of TRBD1 cannot be checked. CDR3 length: 14 residues. Germline V gene data show CDR1 as SQVTM and CDR2 as ANQGSEA. This CDR3 is CSVESALGAGGQYF.

This chain uses TRBV28 with TRBJ2-7; the TCRdb call, TRBD2, lacks DNA for checking. Germline-derived CDR1 and CDR2 are MDHEN and SYDVKM. The CDR3 loop spans 16 amino acids. This CDR3 is CASSLLLAGSSYEQYF.

J is TRBJ2-1 and V is TRBV15; TCRdb indicates TRBD2, and absent DNA this call remains unverified. This CDR3 comprises 15 residues. Germline CDR1 and CDR2: LNHNV and YYDKDF (reference sequence). CDR3 loop: CATSLTSGGYNEQFF.

The CDR3 protein is CASDDRGVATNEKLFF. The chain carries TRBV5-1 and TRBJ1-4; the D call from TCRdb, TRBD1, cannot be confirmed without DNA. The CDR3 runs to 16 residues. In germline, CDR1 is SGHRS, CDR2 YFSETQ.

V and J are TRBV20-1 and TRBJ2-7; TCRdb designates TRBD1, a call that cannot be tested without DNA. This CDR3 spans 13 amino acids. Germline-derived CDR1 and CDR2 are DFQATT and SNEGSKA (reference sequence). The CDR3 protein is CSARDWGQYEQYF.

This chain links TRBV7-2 with TRBJ1-2; lacking DNA, the TRBD1 call made by TCRdb goes unchecked. The germline V gene encodes CDR1 SGHTA and CDR2 FQGNSA. The CDR3 spans 14 residues. The CDR3: CASSFPSLAYGYTF.

The V gene is TRBV4-1, the J gene TRBJ2-3; TCRdb calls TRBD1, which cannot be checked without DNA. This CDR3 contains 16 residues. Germline assignment: CDR1 MGHRA and CDR2 YSYEKL. This CDR3 is CASSPVEQGGEDTQYF.

This chain joins TRBV5-1 and TRBJ2-2. Germline V CDR1 and CDR2: SGHRS, YFSETQ. The CDR3 is 14 residues long. CDR3 loop: CASSSQWETGELFF.

The J gene is TRBJ2-7, the V gene TRBV9; there is no DNA to check the TCRdb D call of TRBD2. The V gene's germline CDR1 is SGDLS and CDR2 YYNGEE. The CDR3 consists of 13 residues. CDR3 sequence: CASNAGGHDEQYF.

The chain employs TRBV18 and TRBJ2-1; the TCRdb call, TRBD2, lacks DNA for checking. The CDR3 has 17 amino acids. In germline, CDR1 is KGHSH, CDR2 LQKENI. The CDR3 is CASSPSAGGPFRNEQFF.

This chain connects TRBV3-1 to TRBJ2-7; with no DNA, the TCRdb D assignment of TRBD1 cannot be verified. Germline CDR1 LGHDT, CDR2 YNNKEL (reference sequence). The CDR3 contains 16 residues. CDR3 loop: CASSQEPGQVSYEQYF.

The chain employs TRBV3-1 and TRBJ1-2. The CDR3 spans 11 residues. CDR1 and CDR2 (germline): LGHDT, YNNKEL (reference sequence). The CDR3 sequence: CASSQDYGYTF.

The CDR3: CASSLVSGGFQETQYF. This rearrangement joins TRBV7-8 to TRBJ2-5; TCRdb reports TRBD2, a call that lacks DNA to check it against. CDR3 length: 16 amino acids. CDR1 and CDR2 (germline): SGHVS, FQNEAQ.

The chain joins TRBV23-1 to TRBJ1-5; TCRdb proposes TRBD1, but this gene call is untestable without DNA. TRBV23-1 is labeled an ORF, and its function is uncertain. The CDR3 consists of 17 residues. CDR3 amino acids: CASRPKSGTGSNQPQHF.

V usage is TRBV29-1 and J usage is TRBJ2-1; TCRdb names TRBD1, which stays unverified in the absence of DNA. The CDR3 is 14 residues long. Germline CDR1 is SQVTM and CDR2 is ANQGSEA. This CDR3 is CSGSGVSSYNEQFF.

The chain couples TRBV9 to TRBJ2-2. Germline V gene sequence: CDR1 SGDLS, CDR2 YYNGEE. The CDR3 covers 15 residues. This CDR3 reads CASSVWGRSTGELFF.

The CDR3 region is CASTLTVNTEAFF. V usage is TRBV28 and J usage is TRBJ1-1. Germline CDR1 reads MDHEN; CDR2 reads SYDVKM. This CDR3 comprises 13 residues.

The gene calls are TRBV9 and TRBJ2-5; the TCRdb D gene call, TRBD1, has no DNA to confirm it. Germline V CDR1 and CDR2: SGDLS, YYNGEE. The CDR3 sequence is 15 residues long. The chain's CDR3 is CASSVSRLREETQYF. The variable domain in full, completed from reference TRBV9 and TRBJ2-5, reads DSGVTQTPKHLITATGQRVTLRCSPRSGDLSVYWYQQSLDQGLQFLIQYYNGEERAKGNILERFSAQQFPDLHSELNLSSLELGDSALYFCASSVSRLREETQYFGPGTRLLVL.

This sequence joins TRBV10-3 and TRBJ2-7. The CDR3 runs to 15 residues. Germline CDR1 is ENHRY and CDR2 is SYGVKD. This chain's CDR3 is CAISESMGRPYEQYF.

The rearrangement uses TRBV29-1 and TRBJ2-1; TCRdb's D call, TRBD2, is unchecked because there is no DNA. Germline CDR1 reads SQVTM; CDR2 reads ANQGSEA. The CDR3 has 11 residues. CDR3 sequence: CSVVSSGSQFF.

The chain employs TRBV11-2 and TRBJ2-2; absent DNA, TCRdb's TRBD1 call cannot be checked. There are 13 residues in the CDR3. In germline, CDR1 is SGHAT, CDR2 FQNNGV. The CDR3 loop is CASSSGGPGELFF.

The chain links TRBV6-5 to TRBJ2-5. The CDR3 loop spans 18 amino acids. Per germline, CDR1 MNHEY and CDR2 SVGAGI. CDR3 sequence reads: CASSYSVPGLAVQETQYF.